The 18 T cell receptor beta chains listed next were all sequenced from one sample in a study of CD8 T cells in Susac syndrome. Reverse transcription of about 0.5 to 1 ug RNA used random hexamers. MiXCR was run by TCRdb on the immunoSEQ multiplex PCR reads, yielding one entry per CDR3 protein. The table records around 180,000 distinct CDR3 sequences, approximately 94% of them present only once. Sequenced input: CD4+ T cells from PBMCs. The receptors come from a human donor with Susac syndrome.

This clonotype was seen only once. V gene TRBV6-5 combines with J gene TRBJ2-1; TRBD1 aligns across 9 bases. The V gene end was trimmed by 5 bases and the J gene end by 8 bases; junction bases not matched to a gene: 7. Germline assignment: CDR1 MNHEY and CDR2 SVGAGI. The CDR3 consists of 14 residues. The CDR3 DNA sequence: TGTGCCAGCAGTCCCCCCGGGACAGGGTATGAGCAGTTCTTC. It yields the protein CASSPPGTGYEQFF.

V is TRBV9 and J is TRBJ2-7; a weak D match, TRBD1 (6 bases). Per the germline V gene, CDR1 is SGDLS and CDR2 is YYNGEE. This CDR3 has 13 amino acids. V was cut by 7 bases and J by 1 base, with 12 bases left in between. CDR3 sequence (DNA): TGTGCCAGCTCCAAGGGGGTGTCCTACGAGCAGTACTTC. This gives the protein CASSKGVSYEQYF.

The chain carries TRBV7-3 and TRBJ2-1; D might be TRBD1 (5 bases). The CDR3 runs 14 residues. V lost 5 bases, J lost 3 bases, and 11 bases lay in between. Germline CDR1 SGHTA, CDR2 FQGTGA. The CDR3 nucleotides read TGTGCCAGCAGCCCTGGACACCGCTACAATGAGCAGTTCTTC. Translated: CASSPGHRYNEQFF.

J is TRBJ1-2 and V is TRBV29-1; TRBD1 might be the D (5 bases). CDR3 length: 16 residues. Germline-derived CDR1 and CDR2 are SQVTM and ANQGSEA. V lost 2 bases, J lost 5 bases, and 21 bases lay in between. CDR3 nucleotide sequence: TGCAGCGTTGAATCGGAAAGTCAGAGAGCAGGGTATGGCTACACCTTC. The encoded protein is CSVESESQRAGYGYTF.

The genes are TRBV20-1 and TRBJ2-5, with TRBD2 identical over 11 bases. The CDR3 totals 13 residues. The V gene end was trimmed by 3 bases and the J gene end by 3 bases; junction bases not matched to a gene: 0. The germline gives CDR1 DFQATT, CDR2 SNEGSKA (reference sequence). The CDR3, as DNA: TGCAGTGCTAGGACTAGCGGGGAAGAGACCCAGTACTTC. Protein product: CSARTSGEETQYF.

The J gene is TRBJ2-7, the V gene TRBV29-1; TRBD1 agrees at 12 bases. This CDR3 is 14 amino acids long. The J segment lost 7 bases and the V segment lost 7 bases, leaving 11 bases of the junction unmatched. From germline, CDR1 is SQVTM and CDR2 ANQGSEA. This CDR3 is CSADSGQGAIEQYF. Here the CDR3 DNA reads TGCAGCGCCGATTCGGGACAGGGGGCGATAGAGCAGTACTTC.

The gene calls are TRBV2 and TRBJ1-2, with D possibly TRBD1 on 6 matching bases. V lost 4 bases and J lost 5, with 11 bases in between. CDR3 length: 13 residues. Germline-derived CDR1 and CDR2 are SNHLY and FYNNEI. The CDR3 nucleotides read TGTGCCAGCAGTGTACAGGGCGGGTATGGCTACACCTTC. Translation gives CASSVQGGYGYTF.

The chain couples TRBV18 to TRBJ1-5; D is uncertain. Germline V gene sequence: CDR1 KGHSH, CDR2 LQKENI. The CDR3 totals 12 residues. With 6 bases removed from V and 3 bases from J, the gap between germline ends came to 6 bases. CDR3 protein: CASSGINQPQHF. CDR3 DNA sequence: TGTGCCAGCTCGGGGATCAATCAGCCCCAGCATTTT.

This clonotype was picked up one time. The chain is built from TRBV12-3 or TRBV12-4 and TRBJ2-1; TRBD1 is a possible D gene (6 bases). V was cut by 6 bases and J by 1 base, with 10 bases left in between. This CDR3 has 14 residues. The CDR3 is CASSSTGSYNEQFF. The CDR3 DNA sequence: TGTGCCAGCAGCTCCACAGGGTCCTACAATGAGCAGTTCTTC.

The rearrangement links TRBV29-1 to TRBJ2-3, with D tentatively TRBD2 (6 bases). The V and J ends lost 1 base and 1 base respectively, with 18 bases between them. The germline gives CDR1 SQVTM, CDR2 ANQGSEA. This CDR3 is 17 amino acids long. Here the CDR3 reads CSVEGSGLEKGTDTQYF. DNA for the CDR3: TGCAGCGTTGAAGGTAGCGGCCTCGAAAAGGGCACAGATACGCAGTATTTT.

V is TRBV5-1 and J is TRBJ2-7, with 14 nucleotides matching TRBD2. This CDR3 has 15 residues. Trimming took 4 bases from V and 6 from J; bases not matched to a gene: 6. Germline V gives CDR1 SGHRS, CDR2 YFSETQ. Written as DNA, the CDR3 is TGCGCCAGCAGCCTAAGGACTAGCGGGGGGTCCGAGCAGTACTTC. It is translated as CASSLRTSGGSEQYF.

This chain uses TRBV6-1 with TRBJ2-5; tentatively, D is TRBD1 or TRBD2 (5 bases each). Trimming took 4 bases from V and 2 from J, leaving 17 bases between them. The length of the CDR3 is 16 residues. Germline assignment: CDR1 MNHNS and CDR2 SASEGT. The CDR3 protein is CASSVLQGRTQETQYF. Here the CDR3 DNA reads TGTGCCAGCAGTGTTCTTCAGGGAAGGACTCAAGAGACCCAGTACTTC.

The CDR3 protein is CASSPSGLPGRETQYF. The DNA of the CDR3 is TGTGCCAGCAGCCCCTCCGGGCTCCCGGGCCGAGAGACCCAGTACTTC. The rearrangement links TRBV9 to TRBJ2-5; D call uncertain. The V end lost 4 bases, the J end lost 4 bases, and 20 bases lay between the germline ends. Germline loops: CDR1 SGDLS, CDR2 YYNGEE. CDR3 length: 16 residues.

The chain combines TRBV29-1 with TRBJ2-3, with D possibly matching TRBD1 (6 bases). The CDR3 contains 14 residues. CDR1 SQVTM and CDR2 ANQGSEA come from the germline V gene. V shed 4 bases and J shed 4 bases, with 15 bases lying between them. The CDR3 spells CSVARQAGSDTQYF. CDR3 bases: TGCAGCGTTGCTAGACAGGCCGGGTCAGATACGCAGTATTTT.

The table lists this clonotype with a count of one. Here the CDR3 reads CASSFHPGLESTEQYF. The CDR3 bases are TGTGCCAGCAGCTTTCACCCGGGACTAGAGTCAACCGAGCAGTACTTC. The V and J genes are TRBV7-2 and TRBJ2-7; 8 bases map to TRBD2. Germline CDR1 reads SGHTA; CDR2 reads FQGNSA. With 3 bases clipped from V and 6 bases from J, the junction kept 13 bases outside the gene matches. This CDR3 has 16 amino acids.

The chain joins TRBV6-1 to TRBJ1-1; D not certain. V lost 11 bases and J lost 1, with 11 bases in between. CDR1 MNHNS and CDR2 SASEGT come from the germline V gene. The CDR3 is made up of 12 amino acids. The CDR3 DNA is TGTGCCCTCCGGGAAGGGAACACTGAAGCTTTCTTT. Encoded protein: CALREGNTEAFF.

The rearrangement uses TRBV6-1 and TRBJ2-5; D gene ambiguous. The CDR3 length is 14 residues. Per germline, CDR1 MNHNS and CDR2 SASEGT. With 6 bases removed from V and 1 base from J, the gap between germline ends came to 12 bases. The CDR3 DNA follows: TGTGCCAGCAGACAAGACACCACCCAAGAGACCCAGTACTTC. It specifies CASRQDTTQETQYF.

In this sample, this clonotype turned up once. The V call is TRBV5-1, the J call TRBJ2-7; D gene uncertain. Germline V gene sequence: CDR1 SGHRS, CDR2 YFSETQ. Trimming stripped 3 bases from V and 2 bases from J, with 12 bases between. The CDR3 spans 14 residues. CDR3 in amino acids: CASSWASNAYEQYF. For the CDR3, the DNA is TGCGCCAGCAGCTGGGCTTCGAACGCCTACGAGCAGTACTTC. The complete variable domain, with remaining parts taken from reference TRBV5-1 and TRBJ2-7, reads KAGVTQTPRYLIKTRGQQVTLSCSPISGHRSVSWYQQTPGQGLQFLFEYFSETQRNKGNFPGRFSGRQFSNSRSEMNVSTLELGDSALYLCASSWASNAYEQYFGPGTRLTVT.